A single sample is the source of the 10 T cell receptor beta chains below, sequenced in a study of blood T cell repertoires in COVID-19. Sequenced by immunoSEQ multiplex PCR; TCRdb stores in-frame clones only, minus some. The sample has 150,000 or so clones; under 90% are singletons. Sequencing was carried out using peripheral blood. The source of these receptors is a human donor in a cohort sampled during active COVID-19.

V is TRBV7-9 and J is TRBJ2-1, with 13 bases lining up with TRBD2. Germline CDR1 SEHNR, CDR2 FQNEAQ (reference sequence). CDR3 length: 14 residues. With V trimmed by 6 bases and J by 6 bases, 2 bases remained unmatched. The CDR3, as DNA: TGTGCCAGCAGGACTAGCGGGGGGCCCAATGAGCAGTTCTTC. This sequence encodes CASRTSGGPNEQFF.

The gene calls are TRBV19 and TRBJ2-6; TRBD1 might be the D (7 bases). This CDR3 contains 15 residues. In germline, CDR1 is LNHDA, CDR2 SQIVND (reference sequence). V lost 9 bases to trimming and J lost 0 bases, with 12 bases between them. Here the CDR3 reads CASAGGPSGANVLTF. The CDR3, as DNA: TGTGCCAGCGCAGGGGGGCCCTCTGGGGCCAACGTCCTGACTTTC.

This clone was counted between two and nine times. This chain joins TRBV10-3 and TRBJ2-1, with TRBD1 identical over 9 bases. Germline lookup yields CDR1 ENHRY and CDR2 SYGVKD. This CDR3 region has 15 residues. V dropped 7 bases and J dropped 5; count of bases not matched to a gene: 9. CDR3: CAIKGDRGNDNEQFF. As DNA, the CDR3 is TGTGCCATCAAGGGTGACAGGGGGAACGACAATGAGCAGTTCTTC.

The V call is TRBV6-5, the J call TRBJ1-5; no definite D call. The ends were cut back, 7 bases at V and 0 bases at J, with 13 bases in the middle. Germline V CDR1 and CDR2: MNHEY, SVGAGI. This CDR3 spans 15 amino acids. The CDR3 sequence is CASTNGAYSNQPQHF. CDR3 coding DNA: TGTGCCAGCACCAACGGAGCTTATAGCAATCAGCCCCAGCATTTT.

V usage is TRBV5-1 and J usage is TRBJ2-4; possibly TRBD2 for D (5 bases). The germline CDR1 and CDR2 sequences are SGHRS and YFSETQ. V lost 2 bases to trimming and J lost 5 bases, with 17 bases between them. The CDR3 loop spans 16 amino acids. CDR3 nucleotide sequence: TGCGCCAGCAGCTTACTAGGGTCTTCTGGCGAAAACATTCAGTACTTC. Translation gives CASSLLGSSGENIQYF.

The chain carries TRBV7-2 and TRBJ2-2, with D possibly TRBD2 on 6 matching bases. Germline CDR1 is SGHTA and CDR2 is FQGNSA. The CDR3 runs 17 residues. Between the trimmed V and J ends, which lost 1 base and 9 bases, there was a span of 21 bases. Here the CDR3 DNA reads TGTGCCAGCAGCTTAGGAGGGGACTCCAGAGGGCGTAGGGAGCTGTTTTTT. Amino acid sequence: CASSLGGDSRGRRELFF.

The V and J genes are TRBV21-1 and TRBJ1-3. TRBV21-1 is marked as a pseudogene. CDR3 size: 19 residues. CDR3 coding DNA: TGTGCCAGCAGCCCTCGCGGGGGTCACTGTAGAGTCGCCGGAAACACCATATATTTT. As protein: CASSPRGGHCRVAGNTIYF.

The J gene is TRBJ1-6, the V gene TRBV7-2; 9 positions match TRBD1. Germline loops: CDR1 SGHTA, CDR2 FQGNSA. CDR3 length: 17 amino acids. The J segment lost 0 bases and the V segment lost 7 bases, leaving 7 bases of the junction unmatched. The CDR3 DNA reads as TGTGCCAGCAACTCGGACAGGGGAAGCTCCTATAATTCACCCCTCCACTTT. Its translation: CASNSDRGSSYNSPLHF.

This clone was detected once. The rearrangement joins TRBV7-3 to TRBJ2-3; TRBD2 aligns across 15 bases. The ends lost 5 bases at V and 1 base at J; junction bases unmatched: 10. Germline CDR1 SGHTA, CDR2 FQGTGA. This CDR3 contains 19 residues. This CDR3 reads CASSPGLAGGPAGTDTQYF. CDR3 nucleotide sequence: TGTGCCAGCAGCCCCGGACTAGCGGGAGGGCCAGCGGGCACAGATACGCAGTATTTT.

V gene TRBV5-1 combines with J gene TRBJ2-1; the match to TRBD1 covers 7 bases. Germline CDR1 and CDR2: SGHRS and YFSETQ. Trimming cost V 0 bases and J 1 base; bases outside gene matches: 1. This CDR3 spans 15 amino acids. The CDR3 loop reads CASSLETGSYNEQFF. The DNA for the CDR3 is TGCGCCAGCAGCTTGGAGACAGGGTCCTACAATGAGCAGTTCTTC.